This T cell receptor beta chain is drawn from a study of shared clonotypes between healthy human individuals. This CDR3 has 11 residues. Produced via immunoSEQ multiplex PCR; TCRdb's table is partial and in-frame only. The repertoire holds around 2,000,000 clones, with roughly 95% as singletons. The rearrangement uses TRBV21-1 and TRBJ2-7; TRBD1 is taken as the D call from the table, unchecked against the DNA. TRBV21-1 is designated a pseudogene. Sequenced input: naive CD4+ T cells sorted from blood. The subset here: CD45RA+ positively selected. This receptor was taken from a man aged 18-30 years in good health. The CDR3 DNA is TGTGCCCGCACAGGGGGTCACGAGCAGTACTTC. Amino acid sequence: CARTGGHEQYF.